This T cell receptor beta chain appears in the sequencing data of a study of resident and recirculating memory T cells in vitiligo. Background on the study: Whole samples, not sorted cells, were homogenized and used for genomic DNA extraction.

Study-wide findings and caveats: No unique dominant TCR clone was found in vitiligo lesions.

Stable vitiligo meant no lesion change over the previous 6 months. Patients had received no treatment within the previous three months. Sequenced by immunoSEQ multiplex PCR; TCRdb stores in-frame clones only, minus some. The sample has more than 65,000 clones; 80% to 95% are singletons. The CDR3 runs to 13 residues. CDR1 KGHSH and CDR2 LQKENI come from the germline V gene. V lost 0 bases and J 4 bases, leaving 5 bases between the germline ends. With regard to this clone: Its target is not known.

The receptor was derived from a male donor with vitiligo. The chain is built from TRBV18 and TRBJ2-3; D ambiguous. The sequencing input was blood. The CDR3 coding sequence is TGTGCCAGCTCACCACCGTCTTCAGATACGCAGTATTTT. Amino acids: CASSPPSSDTQYF.